A selection of T cell receptor beta chains follows, all from one sample in a study of blood T cell repertoires in COVID-19. Some clones are missing from TCRdb's copy, which holds only in-frame ones; the method was immunoSEQ multiplex PCR. The table includes about 270,000 clones, around 88% detected once. Specimen: PBMCs or T cells enriched from blood (not recorded which). The receptors derive from a woman aged 40 to 55 with acute COVID-19. Both conserved end residues are part of each CDR3. D genes are given only for firm matches. For some rows the clone size is stated as once, few or many, or as a class when expanded; others skip it.

>TRBV6-2/TRBV6-3|14|NA|TRBD2|TRBJ2-1
TGTGCCAGCAGTTACTCCGGGACTACCCAGCAGCGATTCTTC
CASSYSGTTQQRFF
>TRBV5-1|17|NA|NA|TRBJ2-2
TGCGCCAGCAGCTTGCGACAGGCGGTTTCGAACACCGGGGAGCTGTTTTTT
CASSLRQAVSNTGELFF
>TRBV2|11|NA|NA|TRBJ2-7
TGTGCCAGCTCTACAGGGTACGAGCAGTACTTC
CASSTGYEQYF
>TRBV19|12|NA|NA|TRBJ2-1
TGTGCCATCGTGACAGTTGACAATGAGCAGTTCTTC
CAIVTVDNEQFF
>TRBV7-2|11|few|NA|TRBJ2-7
TGTGCCTCCTCCGAGCACTACGAGCAGTACTTC
CASSEHYEQYF
>TRBV11-2|16|NA|NA|TRBJ2-7
TGTGCCAGCAGCCGGGGACCGCTCCAGGGGTCCTACGAGCAGTACTTC
CASSRGPLQGSYEQYF
>TRBV10-3|13|NA|NA|TRBJ2-5
TGTGCCATCAGTGAAGCCGGCCAAGAGACCCAGTACTTC
CAISEAGQETQYF
>TRBV4-3|15|NA|TRBD2|TRBJ2-5
TGCGCCAGCAGCCAAGGCGACGCGGGAGGAGAGACCCAGTACTTC
CASSQGDAGGETQYF
>TRBV28|16|NA|NA|TRBJ1-1
TGTGCCAGCAGGAATTCACAGCCGCATATGAACACTGAAGCTTTCTTT
CASRNSQPHMNTEAFF
>TRBV10-3|16|NA|TRBD2|TRBJ2-1
TGTGCCATCAGTGGACTAGCGGGAGAGCATAAGGGTGAGCAGTTCTTC
CAISGLAGEHKGEQFF
>TRBV5-1|19|NA|TRBD2|TRBJ2-1
TGCGCCAGCAGCCGCACTCGGGGACCGGGACTAACTTTTTACAATGAGCAGTTCTTC
CASSRTRGPGLTFYNEQFF
>TRBV7-9|14|NA|TRBD1|TRBJ2-3
TGTGCCAGCAGCTCTGACAGGGGACCAGATACGCAGTATTTT
CASSSDRGPDTQYF
>TRBV2|17|NA|TRBD1|TRBJ1-4
TGTGCCAGCAGTGAAATCCGAACAGGGGTAACTAATGAAAAACTGTTTTTT
CASSEIRTGVTNEKLFF
>TRBV11-3|13|NA|NA|TRBJ1-1
TGTGCCAGCAGCTTATGGGGGGACACTGAAGCTTTCTTT
CASSLWGDTEAFF
>TRBV30|17|once|TRBD2|TRBJ2-3
TGTGCCTGGGGCCGGGAACTGACTAGCGGGAGGCCAGATACGCAGTATTTT
CAWGRELTSGRPDTQYF
>TRBV5-8|13|NA|TRBD2|TRBJ2-3
TGTGCCAGCCCAGCGGGGGGGACAGATACGCAGTATTTT
CASPAGGTDTQYF
>TRBV20-1|15|NA|NA|TRBJ1-5
TGCAGTGCTAGTGTCGGTTTTATTGGCAATCAGCCCCAGCATTTT
CSASVGFIGNQPQHF
>TRBV7-3|16|NA|TRBD1|TRBJ2-2
TGTGCCAGCAGCTTAAGGACAGGAGTTAACACCGGGGAGCTGTTTTTT
CASSLRTGVNTGELFF
>TRBV5-1|15|NA|TRBD1|TRBJ1-1
TGCGCCAGCAGCTCCACCCGGACAGGGAACACTGAAGCTTTCTTT
CASSSTRTGNTEAFF
>TRBV4-3|16|NA|TRBD1|TRBJ2-3
TGCGCCAGCAGCCGCCGGGACAGGGGGTACACAGATACGCAGTATTTT
CASSRRDRGYTDTQYF
>TRBV28|13|few|TRBD1|TRBJ1-3
TGTGCCAGCGGGACAGGGTCTGGAAACACCATATATTTT
CASGTGSGNTIYF
>TRBV7-6|17|NA|TRBD1|TRBJ2-5
TGTGCCAGCAGCTTGATAGGACAGGGACCTGGGTTGCAGACCCAGTACTTC
CASSLIGQGPGLQTQYF
>TRBV10-3|15|NA|TRBD1|TRBJ1-3
TGTGCCATCAGTCAGACAGGGGTTTCTGGAAACACCATATATTTT
CAISQTGVSGNTIYF
>TRBV19|15|few|TRBD1|TRBJ1-4
TGTGCCAGTAGTATACGGGACAGACCAAATGAAAAACTGTTTTTT
CASSIRDRPNEKLFF
>TRBV12-3/TRBV12-4|13|once|TRBD1|TRBJ1-6
TGTGCCAGCAGCGGACAGGAGGATTCACCCCTCCACTTT
CASSGQEDSPLHF
>TRBV5-1|16|NA|TRBD2|TRBJ2-1
TGCGCCAGCAGCTTGGGGGCTAGCGGGAGTGGAGCCGAACAGTTCTTC
CASSLGASGSGAEQFF
>TRBV11-3|13|NA|NA|TRBJ1-2
TGTGCCAGCAGCTTAGGCGGTCCGGGAGGCTACACCTTC
CASSLGGPGGYTF
>TRBV30|15|NA|NA|TRBJ2-3
TGTGCCTGGAGTGTAGGGGCGGCATACACAGATACGCAGTATTTT
CAWSVGAAYTDTQYF
>TRBV11-2|14|NA|TRBD1|TRBJ2-3
TGTGCCAGCAGCCGAGGGACAGGCACAGATACGCAGTATTTT
CASSRGTGTDTQYF
>TRBV6-1|15|NA|TRBD1|TRBJ2-5
TGTGCCAGCAGTGAAGCCGGGGCAGGGGGAGAGACCCAGTACTTC
CASSEAGAGGETQYF
>TRBV6-5|15|NA|NA|TRBJ2-3
TGTGCCAGCAGTTACCGGGGGATTAGCACAGATACGCAGTATTTT
CASSYRGISTDTQYF
>TRBV15|15|NA|NA|TRBJ1-1
TGTGCCACCAGCAGAGAACGGACAGCTAACACTGAAGCTTTCTTT
CATSRERTANTEAFF
>TRBV27|17|NA|NA|TRBJ1-5
TGTGCCAGCAGTTTATGGGGGACAAGGAATAGCAATCAGCCCCAGCATTTT
CASSLWGTRNSNQPQHF
>TRBV15|15|NA|TRBD1|TRBJ1-5
TGTGCCACCAGCAGGGAGACAGGGGGCTCTCAGCCCCAGCATTTT
CATSRETGGSQPQHF
>TRBV13|15|NA|NA|TRBJ1-1
TGTGCCAGCAGCGGGAGTGGGCAGGCAGGCACTGAAGCTTTCTTT
CASSGSGQAGTEAFF
>TRBV28|13|NA|TRBD1|TRBJ1-5
TGTGCCAGCAGGGACAGGGCTTCTCAGCCCCAGCATTTT
CASRDRASQPQHF
>TRBV16|14|NA|NA|TRBJ1-5
TGTGCCAGCAGCCACAGGAATAGCAATCAGCCCCAGCATTTT
CASSHRNSNQPQHF
>TRBV5-1|17|NA|TRBD2|TRBJ2-2
TGCGCCAGCCGAGGGGCGGGAGCTGGAGCCGGCACCGGGGAGCTGTTTTTT
CASRGAGAGAGTGELFF
>TRBV19|14|once|NA|TRBJ1-1
TGTGCCAGTATCCCCCCGGGGAGTCGCACTGAAGCTTTCTTT
CASIPPGSRTEAFF
>TRBV11-2|13|NA|NA|TRBJ1-1
TGTGCCAGCAGCTTTGGAGGCGGCACTGAAGCTTTCTTT
CASSFGGGTEAFF
>TRBV6-5|15|NA|TRBD2|TRBJ2-3
TGTGCCAGCATTGGCGGGAGGGGGAGCACAGATACGCAGTATTTT
CASIGGRGSTDTQYF
>TRBV7-8|13|NA|NA|TRBJ1-1
TGTGCCAGCAGCCCCAAATGGGGGGTTGAAGCTTTCTTT
CASSPKWGVEAFF
>TRBV21-1|15|once|NA|TRBJ1-2
TGTGCCAGCAGCAAAGAATGGAATAAAGAGCGCGGCTACACCTTC
CASSKEWNKERGYTF
>TRBV4-3|18|NA|NA|TRBJ1-6
TGCGCCAGCAGCCAAGGGGGCCAGGGAACCGGCTTTTACTCACCCCTCCACTTT
CASSQGGQGTGFYSPLHF
>TRBV15|13|NA|NA|TRBJ1-4
TGTGCCACCAGCAGAGGACACCTTGAAAAACTGTTTTTT
CATSRGHLEKLFF